One and the same sample provided the 6 T cell receptor beta chains below, sequenced in a study of cytomegalovirus exposure and HLA in healthy donors. The study ran its PCR with 60 Vbeta and 13 Jbeta primers. The assay was immunoSEQ multiplex PCR, and TCRdb's table has in-frame clones only and misses some. This table has fewer than 350,000 clones, approximately 90% appearing once. The sequenced sample was PBMCs. The source is a woman aged 18-29 years in good health and CMV-seronegative.

This clone came up once. The rearrangement uses TRBV7-3 and TRBJ2-5; tentative D call: TRBD1 (5 bases). In germline, CDR1 is SGHTA, CDR2 FQGTGA. Trimming removed 0 bases from V and 5 bases from J, with 10 bases in between. This CDR3 is 14 amino acids long. CDR3 amino acids: CASSLTGAGETQYF. CDR3 coding DNA: TGTGCCAGCAGCTTAACTGGGGCCGGGGAGACCCAGTACTTC. Variable domain in full (rest from reference TRBV7-3 and TRBJ2-5): GAGVSQTPSNKVTEKGKYVELRCDPISGHTALYWYRQSLGQGPEFLIYFQGTGAADDSGLPNDRFFAVRPEGSVSTLKIQRTERGDSAVYLCASSLTGAGETQYFGPGTRLLVL.

Note on this clone: Other DNA sequences in this specimen translate into the identical CDR3. The chain recombines TRBV27 with TRBJ2-7, with D tentatively TRBD1 (6 bases). Germline V lookup: CDR1 MNHEY, CDR2 SMNVEV (reference sequence). The CDR3 extends over 14 amino acids. V was cut by 2 bases and J by 2 bases, with 10 bases left in between. CDR3 nucleotide sequence: TGTGCCAGCAGTTTAGGGCCAGGGGCCTACGAGCAGTACTTC. Encoded protein: CASSLGPGAYEQYF.

The J gene is TRBJ2-1, the V gene TRBV2, with 7 bases aligning to TRBD1. This CDR3 comprises 14 residues. V lost 4 bases, J lost 5 bases, and 5 bases stayed unmatched. Germline V gives CDR1 SNHLY, CDR2 FYNNEI. The CDR3 is CASSGDSYNNEQFF. CDR3 in DNA: TGTGCCAGCAGTGGGGACAGTTACAACAATGAGCAGTTCTTC.

The V call is TRBV18, the J call TRBJ2-7; 14 nucleotides agree with TRBD2. CDR3 length equals 17 residues. Per the germline V gene, CDR1 is KGHSH and CDR2 is LQKENI. The ends lost 3 bases at V and 2 bases at J; junction bases unmatched: 6. The CDR3 DNA follows: TGTGCCAGCTCACCTCGGACTAGCGGGGGGCCCACCTACGAGCAGTACTTC. Protein: CASSPRTSGGPTYEQYF.

This clone was counted a single time. A junction boundary mismatches the germline segment, possibly from a read error. Other DNA variants within this sample encode the same CDR3. J is TRBJ1-6 and V is TRBV27, with a weak D call TRBD1 (5 bases). CDR3 length: 15 residues. CDR1 is MNHEY and CDR2 is SMNVEV in the germline V gene (reference sequence). The CDR3 sequence is CASSLWAGDNSPLHF. CDR3 in DNA: TGTGCCAGCAGTTTATGGGCGGGGGATAATTCCCCCCTCCACTTT.

J is TRBJ1-1 and V is TRBV5-4; TRBD1 agrees at 8 bases. The CDR3 is 15 residues long. In germline, CDR1 is SGHNT, CDR2 YYREEE (reference sequence). J lost 3 bases, V lost 4 bases, and 8 bases had no gene match. The CDR3 protein is CASSAAGTGYTEAFF. The CDR3 DNA reads as TGTGCCAGCAGCGCAGCCGGGACAGGCTACACTGAAGCTTTCTTT.